This T cell receptor beta chain was sequenced in a study of T cells after yellow fever vaccination. Study at large: The SMART-Seq v4 Ultra Low Input method served to prepare the low-cell-number fractions. Overall study results and limits: Shared CD4/CD8 clonotypes were a small share, likely from convergent recombination. Abundant bulk-derived clonotypes could contaminate FACS-sorted repertoires.

In making TCR cDNA, 5'RACE template switching added a universal primer site and UMIs to it. One entry per CDR3 protein results from TCRdb running MiXCR on the 5' RACE reads. The table lists some 300,000 distinct CDR3 sequences, around 9.3% of them singletons, with about 3% in the top ten. The germline V gene has CDR1 MNHEY and CDR2 SVGAGI. V lost 5 bases, J lost 10 bases, and 12 bases lay in between. The CDR3 sequence is 13 residues long. Concerning this clonotype: Its antigen is currently unknown.

V is TRBV6-5 and J is TRBJ1-6; D call uncertain. The clonotype comes from a man aged 18 to 35 who received the YFV17D yellow fever vaccine. Material: CD4+ T cells sorted from PBMCs, obtained 5 days after the yellow fever booster vaccination. The DNA for the CDR3 is TGTGCCAGCAGTCTGGAGGATACCTCACCCCTCCACTTT. This sequence encodes CASSLEDTSPLHF.